This TCR beta chain stems from a study of cytomegalovirus exposure and HLA in healthy donors. Primers: 60 Vbeta forward and 13 Jbeta reverse. The data were produced by immunoSEQ multiplex PCR, yet TCRdb's version contains in-frame clones alone and is incomplete. The sample records around 100,000 clones, about four fifths being singletons. Notes on the study in general: Among TCR beta chains, those listed as cytomegalovirus-associated numbered approximately 150. Rare TCR sequences predominated, though certain public TCRs were found in many donors. It emerged from a later analysis that several of the most significant clusters appeared to be linked to common viral pathogens.

The trim removed 5 bases at V and 5 bases at J, leaving 5 bases unmatched. This CDR3 comprises 13 residues. CDR1 and CDR2 (germline): SGHTA, FQGNSA. Concerning this clone: Its antigen is as yet unknown.

The chain links TRBV7-2 to TRBJ2-5, with 7 bases identical to TRBD2. This TCR derives from a female donor in good health and CMV-seropositive. What was sequenced was PBMCs. The CDR3 DNA is TGTGCCAGCAGCAAACTAGCGTTTGAGACCCAGTACTTC. Protein: CASSKLAFETQYF.